This T cell receptor (beta chain) is drawn from a study of identical twins. General study findings and limits: Models predicted less out-of-frame TCR alpha sharing in monozygotic twins than was found.

Per germline, CDR1 LNHNV and CDR2 YYDKDF (reference sequence). V shed 4 bases, J shed 7 bases, and the junction held 2 bases outside the gene matches. The CDR3 loop spans 12 amino acids. TCRdb reanalysed the 5' RACE reads using MiXCR and keeps one entry per CDR3 protein. The sample yields under 350,000 distinct CDR3 sequences, more than 8% seen once. Healthy Caucasian donors formed the entire cohort. This clonotype has a handful of counts. Its antigen is still unknown. These data also featured in a second study, about yellow fever vaccine responses in identical twins.

The gene calls are TRBV15 and TRBJ2-7; the match to TRBD1 covers 9 bases. The TCR sequence derives from a woman younger than 30 in good health. Sequencing input: CD8+ T cells sorted from blood. The CDR3 here is CATSIGTGEQYF. The CDR3 nucleotides read TGTGCCACCAGCATAGGGACAGGGGAGCAGTACTTC. Together with reference TRBV15 and TRBJ2-7, the CDR3 gives the full variable domain: DAMVIQNPRYQVTQFGKPVTLSCSQTLNHNVMYWYQQKSSQAPKLLFHYYDKDFNNEADTPDNFQSRRPNTSFCFLDIRSPGLGDTAMYLCATSIGTGEQYFGPGTRLTVT.